One sample yielded the 16 T cell receptor beta chains listed below, sequenced in a study of vaccination and CD4 T cells after COVID-19 (dated by TCRdb to 2021 to 2024). To prepare the library, PCR was applied. Instrument used: Illumina iSeq 100. TCR sequencing of DNA from cultured CD4+ T cells used the Oncomine TCR Beta short-read assay at the Johns Hopkins FTIC core. TCRdb trimmed the raw reads at Q25, called clones with MiXCR and kept productive beta chains. Under each unique CDR3 protein, matching rows form one entry showing the most common genes and DNA. The sample table contains under 20,000 distinct CDR3 sequences; only one count was recorded for 44% of them. The biggest ten clones account for roughly 17% of the sample. Explained via the paper, the time point label denotes: late sampling 161 to 241 days after vaccination in three convalescent patients. The intended sense of this specimen's treatment or condition label: roughly ten-day PBMC culture with coronavirus spike peptide pools or control peptides (ViraFEST assay).

The antigens these receptors bind are not known. The sequencing used CD4+ T cells from blood, cultured in vitro, collected about 7 months after SARS-CoV-2 vaccination. These receptors were obtained from a human donor who had recovered from COVID-19.

This clonotype has a handful of counts. V gene TRBV7-2 combines with J gene TRBJ2-7; 9 nucleotides agree with TRBD1. The germline gives CDR1 SGHTA, CDR2 FQGNSA. The CDR3 length is 15 residues. Losses at the gene ends were 2 bases for V and 4 bases for J; bases not matched to a gene: 6. CDR3: CASSLMGQGTYEQYF. The CDR3 DNA sequence: TGTGCCAGCAGCTTAATGGGACAGGGTACTTACGAGCAGTACTTC.

This clonotype was detected only a few times. The genes are TRBV7-2 and TRBJ2-7, with D unclear. The germline V and J ends were trimmed by 5 bases and 3 bases, with 8 bases remaining between them. The germline V gene encodes CDR1 SGHTA and CDR2 FQGNSA. The CDR3 loop spans 12 amino acids. The CDR3 DNA sequence: TGTGCCAGCAGCAGCAGTATCTACGAGCAGTACTTC. Translating gives CASSSSIYEQYF. The complete variable domain, with remaining parts taken from reference TRBV7-2 and TRBJ2-7, reads GAGVSQSPSNKVTEKGKDVELRCDPISGHTALYWYRQSLGQGLEFLIYFQGNSAPDKSGLPSDRFSAERTGGSVSTLTIQRTQQEDSAVYLCASSSSIYEQYFGPGTRLTVT.

A few counts support this clonotype. Its ends do not fully match the called genes, so a read error is possible. V usage is TRBV7-6 and J usage is TRBJ2-5; D is undetermined. CDR3 length equals 15 residues. Germline-derived CDR1 and CDR2 are SGHVS and FNYEAQ. The CDR3 protein is CASSLLIGAEETQYF. The CDR3 nucleotides are TGTGCTAGCAGCTTACTAATTGGTGCGGAAGAGACCCAGTACTTC.

The chain links TRBV24-1 to TRBJ2-7; D remains unclear. The CDR3 sequence is 12 residues long. Trimming shortened V by 5 bases and J by 3 bases, and 7 bases separated the two germline ends. Germline V gene data show CDR1 as KGHDR and CDR2 as SFDVKD. CDR3 sequence: CATSVPDYEQYF. The CDR3 coding sequence is TGTGCCACCAGTGTACCGGACTACGAGCAGTACTTC.

This clonotype has just a few counts. The rearrangement joins TRBV27 to TRBJ2-3, with D unclear. The germline V and J ends were trimmed by 11 bases and 2 bases, with 23 bases remaining between them. The CDR3 extends over 16 amino acids. The germline V gene encodes CDR1 MNHEY and CDR2 SMNVEV (reference sequence). Here the CDR3 DNA reads TGTGCCGCCACAATTCGGTCTCGGACCGTCACAGATACGCAGTATTTT. It codes for CAATIRSRTVTDTQYF.

V is TRBV20-1 and J is TRBJ1-5; D possibly corresponds to TRBD1 (5 bases). This CDR3 is 14 amino acids long. V was pared by 0 bases and J by 6 bases, with 12 bases between. The V gene's germline CDR1 is DFQATT and CDR2 SNEGSKA (reference sequence). CDR3 sequence reads: CSARDRQGGQPQHF. The CDR3 DNA reads TGCAGTGCTAGAGATCGGCAGGGCGGTCAGCCCCAGCATTTT.

This clonotype was detected only once. J is TRBJ1-2 and V is TRBV5-6; D gene ambiguous. Germline CDR1 SGHDT, CDR2 YYEEEE. V dropped 4 bases and J dropped 7 bases, with 14 bases sitting between them. This CDR3 region has 13 residues. CDR3 amino acids: CASSPEEGRGYTF. The CDR3 DNA reads as TGTGCCAGCAGCCCCGAGGAAGGTCGTGGCTACACCTTC.

This clonotype was seen only a few times. The chain carries TRBV19 and TRBJ2-3; weak D call: TRBD2 (5 bases). The V and J ends lost 2 bases and 3 bases respectively, with 6 bases between them. The germline V gene has CDR1 LNHDA and CDR2 SQIVND (reference sequence). The CDR3 runs to 13 residues. The CDR3 spells CASSIRGTDTQYF. CDR3 sequence (DNA): TGTGCCAGTAGTATACGAGGGACAGATACGCAGTATTTT.

This clonotype has just a few counts. This rearrangement joins TRBV20-1 to TRBJ2-3; no firm D call. With 3 bases removed from V and 0 bases from J, the gap between germline ends came to 13 bases. The CDR3 contains 15 residues. Germline V gives CDR1 DFQATT, CDR2 SNEGSKA (reference sequence). CDR3 sequence reads: CSASWARTSTDTQYF. The CDR3 DNA reads TGCAGTGCTAGTTGGGCTCGTACTAGCACAGATACGCAGTATTTT.

The sample holds a few counts of this clonotype. The chain has TRBV6-5 and TRBJ1-6; D uncertain. The CDR3 contains 16 residues. V lost 4 bases and J lost 7, with 17 bases in between. Germline V CDR1 and CDR2: MNHEY, SVGAGI. Here the CDR3 DNA reads TGTGCCAGCAGTTCCCCCCTGTCTCAAGGGAATTCACCCCTCCACTTT. It is translated as CASSSPLSQGNSPLHF.

This clonotype appeared once. The rearrangement joins TRBV7-3 to TRBJ1-2, with a weak D call TRBD1 (6 bases). Trimming cost V 5 bases and J 3 bases, with 16 bases left between them. CDR1 is SGHTA and CDR2 is FQGTGA in the germline V gene. The CDR3 consists of 15 residues. CDR3 sequence: CASSPGGGRDYGYTF. The CDR3 DNA is TGTGCCAGCAGCCCGGGGGGGGGCAGGGACTATGGCTACACCTTC.

V and J are TRBV7-8 and TRBJ2-5, with D tentatively TRBD2 (6 bases). V was trimmed by 7 bases and J by 5 bases, leaving 17 bases between them. The germline V gene has CDR1 SGHVS and CDR2 FQNEAQ. This CDR3 contains 14 residues. The CDR3 coding sequence is TGTGCCAGCACCCCTTACGGGGGTGGCGAGACCCAGTACTTC. Its protein is CASTPYGGGETQYF.

This chain joins TRBV12-3 or TRBV12-4 and TRBJ2-3, with 11 bases that match TRBD2. This CDR3 region has 16 residues. The J segment lost 2 bases and the V segment lost 5 bases, leaving 6 bases of the junction unmatched. CDR3 nucleotide sequence: TGTGCCAGCAGTACCCGACTAGCGGGGACCACAGATACGCAGTATTTT. It encodes CASSTRLAGTTDTQYF.

This clonotype was observed a handful of times. The chain is built from TRBV19 and TRBJ2-3; maybe TRBD2 (6 bases). V lost 6 bases and J lost 9, with 13 bases in between. This CDR3 region has 12 residues. CDR1 and CDR2 (germline): LNHDA, SQIVND (reference sequence). CDR3 region: CASSGSSLTQYF. The CDR3 DNA reads as TGTGCCAGTAGCGGGAGTTCACTCACGCAGTATTTT.

V is TRBV12-3 or TRBV12-4 and J is TRBJ1-5; D not certain. The CDR3 contains 14 residues. Between the trimmed V and J ends, which lost 1 base and 3 bases, there was a span of 7 bases. Written as DNA, the CDR3 is TGTGCCAGCAGTTTAGACAGCCTCAATCAGCCCCAGCATTTT. Amino acids: CASSLDSLNQPQHF.

This clonotype was counted only a few times. The rearrangement joins TRBV6-1 to TRBJ1-2; the D is unclear. This CDR3 contains 13 residues. V lost 7 bases and J lost 6, with 15 bases in between. CDR1 and CDR2 from the germline V gene are MNHNS and SASEGT. The CDR3 nucleotides are TGTGCCAGCACATGGCTGGGCGGGGATGGCTACACCTTC. It specifies CASTWLGGDGYTF.